Shown below are 30 T cell receptor beta chains from a single sample sequenced in a study of blood T cell repertoires in COVID-19. Data came from immunoSEQ multiplex PCR; TCRdb stores just in-frame clones and leaves some out. The repertoire consists of 150,000 to 200,000 clones, with roughly 80% occurring once and the leading ten covering about 14%. Sequencing was done on a sample of peripheral blood. These receptors all come from a woman aged 65 to 85 with COVID-19, enrolled during active disease.

The rearrangement uses TRBV11-2 and TRBJ1-1; 10 nucleotides match TRBD1. The V segment lost 5 bases and the J segment 3 bases; nucleotides outside the gene matches: 6. The CDR3 covers 15 residues. CDR1 and CDR2 from the germline V gene are SGHAT and FQNNGV. Here the CDR3 reads CASSPGQGEDTEAFF. The CDR3 DNA is TGTGCCAGCAGCCCTGGACAGGGGGAGGACACTGAAGCTTTCTTT.

The V and J genes are TRBV9 and TRBJ2-5, with D possibly TRBD1 on 6 matching bases. Germline V lookup: CDR1 SGDLS, CDR2 YYNGEE. Deletions cut 2 bases from V and 5 bases from J, with 13 bases between. The CDR3 extends over 14 amino acids. CDR3 bases: TGTGCCAGCAGCGTCGACAGGATTGGGGAGACCCAGTACTTC. Protein product: CASSVDRIGETQYF. The variable domain in full, completed from reference TRBV9 and TRBJ2-5, reads DSGVTQTPKHLITATGQRVTLRCSPRSGDLSVYWYQQSLDQGLQFLIQYYNGEERAKGNILERFSAQQFPDLHSELNLSSLELGDSALYFCASSVDRIGETQYFGPGTRLLVL.

In this sample, this clone turned up a few times. The chain combines TRBV2 with TRBJ1-5; no clear D gene. The CDR3 runs 12 residues. The germline CDR1 and CDR2 sequences are SNHLY and FYNNEI. V was shortened by 8 bases and J by 4 bases, with 9 bases between the two germline ends. CDR3 region: CASAHRNQPQHF. For the CDR3, the DNA is TGTGCCAGCGCGCATAGAAATCAGCCCCAGCATTTT.

The V gene is TRBV19, the J gene TRBJ2-1, with TRBD1 as a possible D gene (5 bases). The germline V gene has CDR1 LNHDA and CDR2 SQIVND (reference sequence). The CDR3 runs 13 residues. The V end was cut by 3 bases, the J end by 8 bases, with 11 bases between. The CDR3 protein is CASSIQGLYEQFF. DNA of the CDR3: TGTGCCAGTAGTATTCAGGGTTTATATGAGCAGTTCTTC.

The V and J genes are TRBV2 and TRBJ2-7; D is perhaps TRBD2 (6 bases). Germline V CDR1 and CDR2: SNHLY, FYNNEI. CDR3 length equals 13 residues. Trimming took off 9 bases at V and 0 bases at J, with 12 bases between the two ends. The CDR3: CARGTAVSYEQYV. In nucleotides, the CDR3 is TGTGCCAGGGGGACTGCAGTCTCCTACGAGCAGTACGTC.

The chain recombines TRBV4-1 with TRBJ2-7, with 7 bases lining up with TRBD2. Per germline, CDR1 MGHRA and CDR2 YSYEKL. The CDR3 sequence is 16 residues long. V lost 4 bases, J lost 0 bases, and 9 bases stayed unmatched. The CDR3 DNA reads as TGCGCCAGCAGCCCCTCCGGAGCGGGATTCTCCTACGAGCAGTACTTC. This codes for CASSPSGAGFSYEQYF.

The J gene is TRBJ1-6, the V gene TRBV28; 9 positions match TRBD1. The CDR3 totals 16 residues. The V gene end was trimmed by 4 bases and the J gene end by 6 bases; junction bases not matched to a gene: 7. Looked up from germline, CDR1 is MDHEN and CDR2 is SYDVKM. CDR3 bases: TGTGCCAGCAGTTCTTATCCGGGACAGGGTAATTCACCCCTCCACTTT. Its translation is CASSSYPGQGNSPLHF.

This clone has only one observation. V and J are TRBV30 and TRBJ2-3; 7 positions agree with TRBD1. The CDR3 spans 13 residues. Germline V gives CDR1 GTSNPN, CDR2 SVGIG (reference sequence). Trimming took 4 bases from V and 2 from J; bases not matched to a gene: 3. CDR3 nucleotide sequence: TGTGCCTGGAAGGGGGCCAACACAGATACGCAGTATTTT. Translating it yields CAWKGANTDTQYF. The entire variable domain, with the rest obtained from reference TRBV30 and TRBJ2-3, is as follows: SQTIHQWPATLVQPVGSPLSLECTVEGTSNPNLYWYRQAAGRGLQLLFYSVGIGQISSEVPQNLSASRPQDRQFILSSKKLLLSDSGFYLCAWKGANTDTQYFGPGTRLTVL.

This clone was seen only a few times. The rearrangement joins TRBV28 to TRBJ1-5; D is perhaps TRBD1 (5 bases). This CDR3 has 16 amino acids. V shed 3 bases and J shed 1 base, with 13 bases lying between them. The germline V gene has CDR1 MDHEN and CDR2 SYDVKM. Written as DNA, the CDR3 is TGTGCCAGCAGTTTGGGGGGGTCAGAGAGCAATCAGCCCCAGCATTTT. Amino acid sequence: CASSLGGSESNQPQHF.

This chain's CDR3 is CASSPTGRSNEKLFF. In DNA, the CDR3 is TGTGCCAGCAGCCCAACCGGGAGATCTAATGAAAAACTGTTTTTT. The chain is built from TRBV5-6 and TRBJ1-4; the D is unclear. Between the trimmed V and J ends, which lost 4 bases and 3 bases, there was a span of 13 bases. CDR1 SGHDT and CDR2 YYEEEE come from the germline V gene. The CDR3 runs 15 residues.

J is TRBJ2-5 and V is TRBV4-1, with a tentative D call TRBD1 (6 bases). The germline V and J ends were trimmed by 0 bases and 1 base, with 15 bases remaining between them. The CDR3 runs 17 residues. Germline V lookup: CDR1 MGHRA, CDR2 YSYEKL. The CDR3 sequence is CASSQEGAITFQETQYF. The CDR3 DNA reads TGCGCCAGCAGCCAAGAGGGGGCAATCACTTTCCAAGAGACCCAGTACTTC.

This chain joins TRBV11-1 and TRBJ1-2; maybe TRBD1 (6 bases). V lost 3 bases, J lost 3 bases, and 14 bases lay in between. The length of the CDR3 is 15 residues. The V gene's germline CDR1 is SGHAT and CDR2 FQDESV (reference sequence). The CDR3 nucleotides read TGTGCCAGCAGCTTTAATCAGGGGTTCGACTATGGCTACACCTTC. It translates to CASSFNQGFDYGYTF.

The chain uses TRBV10-3 and TRBJ1-6; no clear D. The CDR3 contains 14 residues. Germline CDR1 and CDR2: ENHRY and SYGVKD. Trimming took 5 bases from V and 10 from J, leaving 15 bases between them. The CDR3: CAISFDGSGSPLHF. The CDR3, as DNA: TGTGCCATCAGTTTCGACGGCAGCGGCTCACCCCTCCACTTT.

In its sample, this clone was seen a few times. The chain has TRBV5-4 and TRBJ2-7; possibly TRBD2 for D (5 bases). CDR1 and CDR2 from the germline V gene are SGHNT and YYREEE (reference sequence). This CDR3 has 11 amino acids. Trimming removed 1 base from V and 7 bases from J, with 6 bases in between. CDR3: CASSLRGEQYF. CDR3 DNA: TGTGCCAGCAGCTTGCGAGGGGAGCAGTACTTC.

The chain couples TRBV20-1 to TRBJ2-7; 8 nucleotides line up with TRBD1. The germline gives CDR1 DFQATT, CDR2 SNEGSKA (reference sequence). CDR3 length equals 14 residues. The V gene end was trimmed by 5 bases and the J gene end by 1 base; junction bases not matched to a gene: 7. Written as DNA, the CDR3 is TGCAGTGCTGGTGGGACAGGACCTTCCTACGAGCAGTACTTC. Translation: CSAGGTGPSYEQYF.

This clone was seen a single time. The chain employs TRBV6-6 and TRBJ1-2, with TRBD1 identical over 8 bases. This CDR3 is built from 13 residues. The germline V gene has CDR1 MNHNY and CDR2 SVGAGI (reference sequence). V trimming: 7 bases; J trimming: 3 bases; junction bases outside the gene matches: 4. The CDR3 DNA sequence: TGTGCCAGCACCAGGGGGCAGTACTATGGCTACACCTTC. This codes for CASTRGQYYGYTF.

The V gene is TRBV18, the J gene TRBJ2-7, with 13 positions matching TRBD2. Trimming cost V 6 bases and J 6 bases; bases outside gene matches: 20. Germline V lookup: CDR1 KGHSH, CDR2 LQKENI. The CDR3 runs 19 residues. DNA of the CDR3: TGTGCCAGCTCGCCTCGGACTAGCGGGAGTCTTGGGGGCCTAGTCGAGCAGTACTTC. Amino acid sequence: CASSPRTSGSLGGLVEQYF.

This clone was picked up one time. CDR3 sequence: CASSLVSSGGYNEQFF. DNA for the CDR3: TGCGCCAGCAGCTTGGTATCTAGCGGGGGATACAATGAGCAGTTCTTC. V is TRBV5-1 and J is TRBJ2-1, with 10 nucleotides matching TRBD2. This CDR3 has 16 residues. V gave up 0 bases and J gave up 4 bases; unmatched junction bases: 4. CDR1 and CDR2 (germline): SGHRS, YFSETQ.

CDR3 region: CASRGLNLYEQYF. CDR3 sequence (DNA): TGTGCCAGCAGGGGGCTCAATCTCTACGAGCAGTACTTC. The gene calls are TRBV2 and TRBJ2-7; D possibly corresponds to TRBD1 (5 bases). V gave up 6 bases and J gave up 3 bases, with 12 bases separating them. CDR1 and CDR2 (germline): SNHLY, FYNNEI. The CDR3 has 13 amino acids.

This clone turned up a few times. The rearrangement joins TRBV3-1 (or the pseudogene TRBV3-2) to TRBJ2-7, with D perhaps TRBD1 (6 bases). CDR1 LGHDT and CDR2 YNNKEL come from the germline V gene (reference sequence). Deletions cut 0 bases from V and 5 bases from J, with 14 bases between. The CDR3 consists of 15 residues. DNA of the CDR3: TGTGCCAGCAGCCAAGAGGTAGGGGGACGAAACGAGCAGTACTTC. This gives the protein CASSQEVGGRNEQYF.

The chain carries TRBV18 and TRBJ1-2, with 9 bases lining up with TRBD1. Losses at the gene ends were 0 bases for V and 6 bases for J; bases not matched to a gene: 2. The CDR3 extends over 14 amino acids. From germline, CDR1 is KGHSH and CDR2 LQKENI. The chain's CDR3 is CASSPPRTGDGYTF. The CDR3 DNA is TGTGCCAGCTCACCACCGAGGACAGGGGATGGCTACACCTTC.

This chain links TRBV29-1 with TRBJ1-1, with no clear D. This CDR3 has 12 amino acids. Germline lookup yields CDR1 SQVTM and CDR2 ANQGSEA. Trimming pared 4 bases from V and 6 bases from J, leaving 12 bases between. The CDR3, as DNA: TGCAGCGTTGGGCCGAGGCCCGCTGAAGCTTTCTTT. Amino acids: CSVGPRPAEAFF.

The J gene is TRBJ2-7, the V gene TRBV10-2; weak D call: TRBD1 (5 bases). The V and J ends lost 3 bases and 1 base respectively, with 13 bases between them. Germline loops: CDR1 WSHSY, CDR2 SAAADI. CDR3 length equals 15 residues. The CDR3 sequence: CASSDNDRTSYEQYV. The CDR3 DNA follows: TGCGCCAGCAGTGACAACGACAGAACTTCCTACGAGCAGTACGTC.

The J gene is TRBJ2-7, the V gene TRBV19; the D gene is possibly TRBD1 (6 bases). The germline CDR1 and CDR2 sequences are LNHDA and SQIVND (reference sequence). Trimming took 4 bases from V and 0 from J, leaving 16 bases between them. There are 16 residues in the CDR3. CDR3 coding DNA: TGTGCCAGTAGTACCGACAGGTTGGGGGTCTCCTACGAGCAGTACTTC. Protein sequence: CASSTDRLGVSYEQYF.

The chain recombines TRBV6-6 with TRBJ1-1; TRBD1 is a possible D gene (5 bases). The CDR3 spans 11 residues. V shed 9 bases and J shed 5 bases, with 10 bases lying between them. Per germline, CDR1 MNHNY and CDR2 SVGAGI (reference sequence). The CDR3 DNA follows: TGTGCCAGTTGCAGGGATACTGAAGCTTTCTTT. This encodes CASCRDTEAFF.

The gene calls are TRBV30 and TRBJ2-3; 11 bases map to TRBD2. Trimming at V came to 3 bases and at J to 1 base, leaving 0 bases not matched to a gene. The germline gives CDR1 GTSNPN, CDR2 SVGIG (reference sequence). The CDR3 loop spans 14 amino acids. As DNA, the CDR3 is TGTGCCTGGAGACTAGCGGGGGGCACAGATACGCAGTATTTT. Its translation is CAWRLAGGTDTQYF.

The V and J genes are TRBV27 and TRBJ2-1; TRBD1 matches at 9 bases. V lost 6 bases and J lost 5; bases outside the gene matches: 8. The CDR3 loop spans 15 amino acids. Germline V gene data show CDR1 as MNHEY and CDR2 as SMNVEV (reference sequence). The CDR3 DNA follows: TGTGCCAGCAGGGACCCCGGGACAGGGAACAATGAGCAGTTCTTC. Residues: CASRDPGTGNNEQFF.

This rearrangement joins TRBV6-1 to TRBJ2-7; weak D call: TRBD1 (6 bases). There are 15 residues in the CDR3. V was cut by 2 bases and J by 0 bases, with 11 bases left in between. The V gene's germline CDR1 is MNHNS and CDR2 SASEGT. This CDR3 reads CASSETRGSSYEQYV. CDR3 in DNA: TGTGCCAGCAGTGAAACCAGGGGAAGCTCCTACGAGCAGTACGTC.

This clone was found once. The chain carries TRBV6-1 and TRBJ2-7; TRBD2 might be the D (6 bases). Trimming cost V 0 bases and J 3 bases, with 9 bases left between them. This CDR3 has 14 amino acids. The germline gives CDR1 MNHNS, CDR2 SASEGT. The CDR3 DNA is TGTGCCAGCAGTGAAGCCACTAGCAGCTACGAGCAGTACTTC. It is translated as CASSEATSSYEQYF.

The chain carries TRBV14 and TRBJ2-7; 10 bases are shared with TRBD1. Per germline, CDR1 SGHDN and CDR2 FVKESK. V was clipped by 4 bases and J by 6 bases; unmatched bases: 15. CDR3 length: 17 residues. The CDR3 spells CASSRIPPGTGVGEQYF. CDR3 coding DNA: TGTGCCAGCAGCCGTATTCCACCCGGGACAGGGGTCGGCGAGCAGTACTTC.